Sequencing of this T cell receptor beta chain was carried out in a study of blood T cell repertoires in COVID-19. In the study overall: The samples span acute and convalescent COVID-19 from the United States, Italy and Spain. T cells, B-cell-depleted T cells, or PBMCs supplied cDNA or gDNA.

Donors in Cohort 3 who had recovered were those with two negative PCRs, healthcare professional clearance, or resolution of their symptoms. This clone was observed once. Sequenced by immunoSEQ multiplex PCR; TCRdb stores in-frame clones only, minus some. Altogether about 380,000 clones are present, 88% being singletons, with the ten largest covering 1.2%. Germline loops: CDR1 SGHAT, CDR2 FQDESV (reference sequence). The CDR3 loop spans 14 amino acids. The V gene end was trimmed by 5 bases and the J gene end by 4 bases; junction bases not matched to a gene: 4. The specimen sequenced was PBMCs or T cells enriched from blood (not recorded which). This sequence originates from a woman aged 18-29 years who had recovered from COVID-19. This chain links TRBV11-1 with TRBJ2-7; 11 bases line up with TRBD1. CDR3 in DNA: TGTGCCAGCAGCCGAGGACAGGGGGCATACGAGCAGTACTTC. Its protein is CASSRGQGAYEQYF.